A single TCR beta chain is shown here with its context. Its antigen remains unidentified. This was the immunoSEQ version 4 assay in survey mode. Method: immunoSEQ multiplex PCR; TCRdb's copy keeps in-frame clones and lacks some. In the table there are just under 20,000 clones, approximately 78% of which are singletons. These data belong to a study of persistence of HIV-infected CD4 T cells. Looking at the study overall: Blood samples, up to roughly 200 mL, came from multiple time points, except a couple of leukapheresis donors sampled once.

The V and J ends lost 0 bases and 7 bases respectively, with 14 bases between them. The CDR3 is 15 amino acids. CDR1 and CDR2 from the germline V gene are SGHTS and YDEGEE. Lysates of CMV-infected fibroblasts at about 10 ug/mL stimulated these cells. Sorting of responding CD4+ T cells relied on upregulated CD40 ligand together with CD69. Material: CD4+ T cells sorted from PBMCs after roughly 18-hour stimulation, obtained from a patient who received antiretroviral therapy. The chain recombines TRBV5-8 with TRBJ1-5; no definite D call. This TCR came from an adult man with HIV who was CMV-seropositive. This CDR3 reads CASSLEYGFNQPQHF. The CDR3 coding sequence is TGTGCCAGCAGCTTGGAGTACGGGTTCAACCAGCCCCAGCATTTT.